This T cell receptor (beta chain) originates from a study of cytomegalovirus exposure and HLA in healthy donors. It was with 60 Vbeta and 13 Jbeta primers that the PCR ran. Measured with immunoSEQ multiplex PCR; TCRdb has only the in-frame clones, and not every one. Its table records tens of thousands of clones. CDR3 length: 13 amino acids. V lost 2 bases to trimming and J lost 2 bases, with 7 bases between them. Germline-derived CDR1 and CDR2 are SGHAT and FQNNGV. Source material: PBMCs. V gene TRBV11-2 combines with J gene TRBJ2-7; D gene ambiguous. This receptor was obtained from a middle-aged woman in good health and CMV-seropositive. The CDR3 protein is CASSLFSTYEQYF. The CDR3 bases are TGTGCCAGCAGCTTATTCAGTACCTACGAGCAGTACTTC. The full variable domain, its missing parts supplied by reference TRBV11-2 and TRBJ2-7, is EAGVAQSPRYKIIEKRQSVAFWCNPISGHATLYWYQQILGQGPKLLIQFQNNGVVDDSQLPKDRFSAERLKGVDSTLKIQPAKLEDSAVYLCASSLFSTYEQYFGPGTRLTVT.